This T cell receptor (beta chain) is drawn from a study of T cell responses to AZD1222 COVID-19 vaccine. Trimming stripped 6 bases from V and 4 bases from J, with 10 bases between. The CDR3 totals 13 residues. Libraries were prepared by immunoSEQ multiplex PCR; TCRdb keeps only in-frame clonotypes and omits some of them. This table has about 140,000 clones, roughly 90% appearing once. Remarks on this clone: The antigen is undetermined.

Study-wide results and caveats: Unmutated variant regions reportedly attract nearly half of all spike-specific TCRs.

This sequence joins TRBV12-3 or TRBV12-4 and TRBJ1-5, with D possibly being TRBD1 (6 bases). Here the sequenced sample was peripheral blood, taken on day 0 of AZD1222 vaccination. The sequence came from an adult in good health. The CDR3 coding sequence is TGTGCCAGCAGCCCCGGGACAAATCAGCCCCAGCATTTT. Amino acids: CASSPGTNQPQHF.